This T cell receptor beta chain was profiled in a study of shared clonotypes between healthy human individuals. Findings of the study overall: Depth was large, yet rarefaction showed that sorted-subset sequencing was incomplete. The diversity represented, both genetic and in exposure history, was limited by few donors.

The CDR3 runs 13 residues. Germline loops: CDR1 WNHNN, CDR2 SYGVQD (reference sequence). Trimming pared 6 bases from V and 6 bases from J, leaving 15 bases between. Each sample came from a Caucasian adult donor living in Nashville, Tennessee. A CD45RA-negative memory subset and a CD45RA+ naive subset were separated from the CD4+ cells. This clone was picked up a small number of times. The antigen remains unidentified. Clones were sequenced by immunoSEQ multiplex PCR, and TCRdb holds only the in-frame ones, with some missing. Of roughly 200,000 clones detected, approximately 60% appear once; the ten largest clones hold roughly a tenth.

The sequence was obtained from a man aged 30 to 39 in good health. The genes are TRBV10-1 and TRBJ2-7, with TRBD2 as a possible D gene (6 bases). The sample consisted of memory CD4+ T cells sorted from blood. Noted subset: CD45RA-negative fraction. CDR3 bases: TGCGCCAGCAGCGGCGGGATGGGGGTCGAGCAGTACTTC. As protein: CASSGGMGVEQYF.